This T cell receptor beta chain was obtained from a study of PD-L1 blockade in urothelial cancer. Across the whole study: Blood analysis occurred 3 weeks (second dose) and 6 weeks after treatment start.

As to time point: peripheral blood 6 weeks after treatment start. Clones were sequenced by immunoSEQ multiplex PCR, and TCRdb holds only the in-frame ones, with some missing. Of tens of thousands of clones detected, around nine tenths appear once; the ten largest clones hold roughly 24%. V was clipped by 3 bases and J by 3 bases, with 11 bases between them. From germline, CDR1 is SGHAT and CDR2 FQNNGV. CDR3 length: 14 residues. V is TRBV11-2 and J is TRBJ1-1; D ambiguous. The sample here was PBMCs, taken around atezolizumab (anti-PD-L1) treatment. The TCR was taken from a man in his 60s with urothelial cancer. The CDR3 protein is CASSFVYAHTEAFF. CDR3 nucleotide sequence: TGTGCCAGCAGCTTTGTCTACGCACACACTGAAGCTTTCTTT.